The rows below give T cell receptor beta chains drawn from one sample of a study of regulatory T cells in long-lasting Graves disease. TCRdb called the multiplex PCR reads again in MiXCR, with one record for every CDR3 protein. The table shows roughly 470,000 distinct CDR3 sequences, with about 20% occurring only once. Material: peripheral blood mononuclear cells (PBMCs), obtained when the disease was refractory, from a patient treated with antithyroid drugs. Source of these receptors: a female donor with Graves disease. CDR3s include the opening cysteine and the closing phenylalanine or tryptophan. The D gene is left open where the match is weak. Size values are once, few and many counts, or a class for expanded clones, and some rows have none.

DNA: TGTGCCAGCAGCTTCGGAGGGCCCACCGATACGCAGTATTTT
CDR3: CASSFGGPTDTQYF
V: TRBV7-8
D: .
size: few
J: TRBJ2-3

DNA: TGTGCCAGCACCGGAGGGGGAACTTCCTACGAGCAGTACTTC
CDR3: CASTGGGTSYEQYF
V: TRBV2
D: .
size: many
J: TRBJ2-7

DNA: TGTGCCAGCAGTTTAGAAGACTACGAGCAGTACTTC
CDR3: CASSLEDYEQYF
V: TRBV5-1
D: .
size: many
J: TRBJ2-7

DNA: TGTGCCAGCAGCTTGATAATGACAGGGGGGGATCAGCCCCAGCATTTT
CDR3: CASSLIMTGGDQPQHF
V: TRBV5-5
D: TRBD1
size: few
J: TRBJ1-5

DNA: TGTGCCAGCAGTGCAGGGCTTCATGAGCAGTTCTTC
CDR3: CASSAGLHEQFF
V: TRBV2
D: .
size: .
J: TRBJ2-1

DNA: TGCAGTGCTGTACCCGGGACTAGCGCTTACAATGAGCAGTTCTTC
CDR3: CSAVPGTSAYNEQFF
V: TRBV20-1
D: TRBD2
size: once
J: TRBJ2-1

DNA: TGCAGCGTTGGCGGTAACTATGGCTACACCTTC
CDR3: CSVGGNYGYTF
V: TRBV29-1
D: .
size: few
J: TRBJ1-2

DNA: TGTGCCAGTAGTGTTAGGGGAGATTATAGCAATCAGCCCCAGCATTTT
CDR3: CASSVRGDYSNQPQHF
V: TRBV19
D: .
size: few
J: TRBJ1-5

DNA: TGTGCCAGCAGCCCCAGACCCTCTTGGGGAGAATCACCCCTCCACTTT
CDR3: CASSPRPSWGESPLHF
V: TRBV11-2
D: .
size: many
J: TRBJ1-6

DNA: TGTGCCAGCGTATCCATTACGGGAGGGCCGTCAGATACGCAGTATTTT
CDR3: CASVSITGGPSDTQYF
V: TRBV2
D: TRBD2
size: once
J: TRBJ2-3

DNA: TGTACCAGCAGTTTTCGGGGGCAAGGAGGCAATGAGCAGTTCTTC
CDR3: CTSSFRGQGGNEQFF
V: TRBV12-3/TRBV12-4
D: .
size: .
J: TRBJ2-1

DNA: TGTGCCAGCAGCCGACCGGGACTTGGCACAGATACGCAGTATTTT
CDR3: CASSRPGLGTDTQYF
V: TRBV28
D: .
size: few
J: TRBJ2-3

DNA: TGTGCCAGCAGTTTTAAGGGGTCTTATAATTCACCCCTCCACTTT
CDR3: CASSFKGSYNSPLHF
V: TRBV28
D: .
size: many
J: TRBJ1-6

DNA: TGTGCCAGCAGTTTGGCGGGTAGGGGTGGCTACACCTTC
CDR3: CASSLAGRGGYTF
V: TRBV27
D: .
size: many
J: TRBJ1-2

DNA: TGTGCCAGCAGTGGGGAAGGGTGGTCTGAAGCTTTCTTT
CDR3: CASSGEGWSEAFF
V: TRBV2
D: .
size: few
J: TRBJ1-1

DNA: TGTGCCAGCAGTTTATGGGGCTCCCGGGGGGCAACCGGGGAGCTGTTTTTT
CDR3: CASSLWGSRGATGELFF
V: TRBV27
D: .
size: few
J: TRBJ2-2

DNA: TGTGCCAGCAGCTTAGTGGACAGAATCTATGGCTACACCTTC
CDR3: CASSLVDRIYGYTF
V: TRBV7-2
D: .
size: .
J: TRBJ1-2

DNA: TGCGCCAGCAGCCAGACTTCTCCTAGCGGCCCCTACGAGCAGTACTTC
CDR3: CASSQTSPSGPYEQYF
V: TRBV4-1
D: TRBD2
size: few
J: TRBJ2-7